This TCR beta chain is from a study of blood T cell repertoires in COVID-19. Study-level background: The analysed material was cDNA or gDNA that came from T cells, B-cell-depleted T cells, or PBMCs.

CDR3 length: 16 residues. Per germline, CDR1 SGDLS and CDR2 YYNGEE. J lost 6 bases, V lost 0 bases, and 5 bases had no gene match. Original analysis: Amplification of reference gene primers was used by the study to estimate nucleated cell counts. The data were produced by immunoSEQ multiplex PCR, yet TCRdb's version contains in-frame clones alone and is incomplete. Clone size and V and J calls were adopted from that table, with D and trimming inferred from the DNA. Of 200,000 to 250,000 clones listed, 75% to 85% are singletons. The chain carries TRBV9 and TRBJ2-1; 11 nucleotides match TRBD2. Sample: peripheral blood. The clonotype comes from a woman aged 80 or over with COVID-19, enrolled during active disease. The CDR3 sequence is CASSVAAGLAANEQFF. Here the CDR3 DNA reads TGTGCCAGCAGCGTAGCTGCGGGACTAGCGGCCAATGAGCAGTTCTTC.